This T cell receptor (beta chain) was documented in a study of blood T cell repertoires in COVID-19. Study-level background: Nucleic acid was either cDNA or gDNA, and it came from T cells, B-cell-depleted T cells, or PBMCs.

Study processing details: Amplification with reference gene primers provided the estimates of nucleated cell counts. Using immunoSEQ multiplex PCR, the repertoire was profiled, and TCRdb retains in-frame clones only, with some absent. The V and J calls and clone size come from that table; D and trimming were worked out from the DNA. The sample lists 270,000 or so clones; 86% were seen once. The sequence was collected from a woman in her twenties or thirties with active or convalescent COVID-19. Sequencing was performed on peripheral blood.

CDR3 in amino acids: CASSLMGLRTEAFF. The CDR3 region has the DNA TGTGCCAGCAGCTTAATGGGGCTGAGGACTGAAGCTTTCTTT. This chain links TRBV7-9 with TRBJ1-1, with a tentative D call TRBD1 (5 bases). The CDR3 has 14 amino acids. The V and J ends lost 2 bases and 5 bases respectively, with 12 bases between them. Germline V gene sequence: CDR1 SEHNR, CDR2 FQNEAQ (reference sequence).